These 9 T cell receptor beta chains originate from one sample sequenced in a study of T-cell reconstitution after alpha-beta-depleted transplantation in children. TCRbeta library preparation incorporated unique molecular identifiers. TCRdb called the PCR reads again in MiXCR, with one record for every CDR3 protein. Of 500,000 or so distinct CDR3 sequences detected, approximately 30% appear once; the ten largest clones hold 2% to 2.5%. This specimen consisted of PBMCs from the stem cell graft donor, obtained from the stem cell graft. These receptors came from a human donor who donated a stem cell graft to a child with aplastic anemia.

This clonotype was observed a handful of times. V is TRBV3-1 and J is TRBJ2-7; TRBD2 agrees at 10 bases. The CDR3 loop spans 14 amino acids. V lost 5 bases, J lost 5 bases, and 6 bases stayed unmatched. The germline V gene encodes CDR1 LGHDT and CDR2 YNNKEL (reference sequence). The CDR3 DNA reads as TGTGCCAGCAGCTTCACTAGCGGGAAGGACGAGCAGTACTTC. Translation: CASSFTSGKDEQYF.

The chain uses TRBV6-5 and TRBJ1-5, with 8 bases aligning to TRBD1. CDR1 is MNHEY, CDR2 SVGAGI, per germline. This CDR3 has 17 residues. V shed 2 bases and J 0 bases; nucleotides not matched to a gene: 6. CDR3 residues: CASSYVTGGISNQPQHF. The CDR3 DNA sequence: TGTGCCAGCAGTTACGTCACAGGGGGAATTAGCAATCAGCCCCAGCATTTT.

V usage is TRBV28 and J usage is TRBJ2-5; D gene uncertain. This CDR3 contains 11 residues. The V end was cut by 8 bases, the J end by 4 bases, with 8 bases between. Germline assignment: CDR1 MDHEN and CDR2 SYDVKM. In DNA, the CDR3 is TGTGCCAGCGGATCCGCAGAGACCCAGTACTTC. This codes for CASGSAETQYF.

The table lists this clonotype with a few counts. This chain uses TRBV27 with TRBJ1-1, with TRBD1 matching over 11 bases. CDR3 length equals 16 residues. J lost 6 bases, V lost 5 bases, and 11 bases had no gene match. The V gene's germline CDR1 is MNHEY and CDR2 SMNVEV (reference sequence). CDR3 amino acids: CASSIRTGTGGAEAFF. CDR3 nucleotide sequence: TGTGCCAGCAGTATCAGAACCGGGACAGGGGGGGCTGAAGCTTTCTTT.

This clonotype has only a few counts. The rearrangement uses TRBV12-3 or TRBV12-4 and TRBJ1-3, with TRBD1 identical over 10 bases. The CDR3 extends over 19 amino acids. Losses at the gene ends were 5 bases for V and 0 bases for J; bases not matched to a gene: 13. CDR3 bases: TGTGCCAGCAGTCCGGGGGACAGGGGCCGCATGGGCTCTGGAAACACCATATATTTT. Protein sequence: CASSPGDRGRMGSGNTIYF.

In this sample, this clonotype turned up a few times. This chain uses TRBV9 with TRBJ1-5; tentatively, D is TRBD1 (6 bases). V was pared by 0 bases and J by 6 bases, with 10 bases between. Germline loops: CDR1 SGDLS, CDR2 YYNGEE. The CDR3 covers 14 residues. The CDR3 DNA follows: TGTGCCAGCAGCGTAGAGGGGGGGACTCAGCCCCAGCATTTT. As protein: CASSVEGGTQPQHF.

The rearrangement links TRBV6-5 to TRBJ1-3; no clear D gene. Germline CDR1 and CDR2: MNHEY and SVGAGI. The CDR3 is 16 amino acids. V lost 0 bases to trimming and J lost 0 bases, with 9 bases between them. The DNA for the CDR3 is TGTGCCAGCAGTTACTCGACGGCCTCCTCTGGAAACACCATATATTTT. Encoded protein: CASSYSTASSGNTIYF.

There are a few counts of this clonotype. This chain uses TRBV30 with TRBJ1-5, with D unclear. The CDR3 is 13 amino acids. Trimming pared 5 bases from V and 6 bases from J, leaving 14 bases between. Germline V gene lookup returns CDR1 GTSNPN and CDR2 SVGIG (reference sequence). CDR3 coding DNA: TGTGCCTGGGCACCGGGGAAGTCTCAGCCCCAGCATTTT. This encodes CAWAPGKSQPQHF.

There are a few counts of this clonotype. Here the CDR3 reads CASSIDPGDSPLHF. The DNA of the CDR3 is TGTGCCAGCAGCATCGACCCGGGGGATTCACCCCTCCACTTT. The V call is TRBV6-1, the J call TRBJ1-6, with D perhaps matching TRBD1 (5 bases). With 6 bases removed from V and 8 bases from J, the gap between germline ends came to 14 bases. The germline CDR1 and CDR2 sequences are MNHNS and SASEGT. The CDR3 covers 14 residues.